Many counts were recorded for the clone carrying this TCR beta chain. Its antigen is unidentified. The data are from a study of T cells in Graves' hyperthyroidism and ophthalmopathy. In the study overall: Blood was drawn when the patient was first diagnosed and still untreated.

General observations from the study: A 13 V-J signature model discriminated ophthalmopathy versus stable hyperthyroidism.

Amplification targeted TCR beta CDR3 regions from RNA transcripts. RT-PCR in the first round (using the HTBI primer set) targeted the TCR CDR3. One entry per CDR3 protein results from TCRdb running MiXCR on the multiplex PCR reads. The sample contains fewer than 350,000 distinct CDR3 sequences, 18% of which appear only once. Diagnosis of hyperthyroidism was new in patients aged 18 to 65, and its duration was under 2 months. CDR3 length: 15 residues. The junction had 7 bases not matched to a gene; V was cut back by 2 bases and J by 8 bases. Germline CDR1 reads SGHAT; CDR2 reads FQDESV (reference sequence).

The clonotype originates from a woman between 50 and 59 years old with Graves' hyperthyroidism. The sequenced sample was blood. J is TRBJ2-1 and V is TRBV11-1; 9 bases match TRBD2. This CDR3 reads CASSLRRGGVDEQFF. The CDR3 DNA reads as TGTGCCAGCAGCTTAAGGCGGGGGGGAGTAGATGAGCAGTTCTTC.